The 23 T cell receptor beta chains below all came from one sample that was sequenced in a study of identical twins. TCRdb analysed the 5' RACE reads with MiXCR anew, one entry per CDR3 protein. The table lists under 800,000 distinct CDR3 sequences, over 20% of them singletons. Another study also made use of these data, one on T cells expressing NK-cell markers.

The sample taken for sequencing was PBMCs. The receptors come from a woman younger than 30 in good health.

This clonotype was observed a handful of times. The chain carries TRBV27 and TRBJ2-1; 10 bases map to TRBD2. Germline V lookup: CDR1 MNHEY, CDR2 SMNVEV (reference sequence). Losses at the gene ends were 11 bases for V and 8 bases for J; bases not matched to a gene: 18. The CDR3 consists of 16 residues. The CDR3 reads CAVKPLLAGGRDEQFF. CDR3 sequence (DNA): TGTGCCGTGAAGCCCTTATTAGCGGGAGGTAGGGATGAGCAGTTCTTC.

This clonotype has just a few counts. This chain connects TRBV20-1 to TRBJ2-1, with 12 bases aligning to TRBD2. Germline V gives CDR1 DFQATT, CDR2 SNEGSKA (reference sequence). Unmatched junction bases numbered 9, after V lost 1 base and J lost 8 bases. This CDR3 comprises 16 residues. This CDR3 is CSARGLAGDTGDEQFF. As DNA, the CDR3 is TGCAGTGCTAGAGGACTAGCGGGGGATACTGGGGATGAGCAGTTCTTC.

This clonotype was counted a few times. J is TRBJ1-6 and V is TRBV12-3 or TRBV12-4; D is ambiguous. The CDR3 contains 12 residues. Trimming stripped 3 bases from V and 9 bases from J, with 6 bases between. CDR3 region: CASSFNASPLHF. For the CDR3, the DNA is TGTGCCAGCAGTTTTAATGCTTCACCCCTCCACTTT.

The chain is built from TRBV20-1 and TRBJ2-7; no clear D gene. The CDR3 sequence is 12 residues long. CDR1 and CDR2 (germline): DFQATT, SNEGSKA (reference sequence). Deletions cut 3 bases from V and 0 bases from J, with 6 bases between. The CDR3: CSASGHSYEQYF. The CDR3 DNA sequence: TGCAGTGCTAGCGGGCACTCCTACGAGCAGTACTTC.

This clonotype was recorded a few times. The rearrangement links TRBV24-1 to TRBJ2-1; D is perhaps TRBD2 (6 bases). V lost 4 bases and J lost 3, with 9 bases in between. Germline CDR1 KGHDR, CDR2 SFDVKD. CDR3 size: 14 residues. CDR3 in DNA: TGTGCCACCAGTGACGGGAGAAGCTACAATGAGCAGTTCTTC. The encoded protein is CATSDGRSYNEQFF.

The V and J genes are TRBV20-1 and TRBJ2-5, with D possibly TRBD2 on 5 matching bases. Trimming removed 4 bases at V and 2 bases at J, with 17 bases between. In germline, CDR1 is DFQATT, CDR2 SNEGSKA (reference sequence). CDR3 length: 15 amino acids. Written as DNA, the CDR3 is TGCAGTGCTAAACCGGGATCGGGTCGTCAAGAGACCCAGTACTTC. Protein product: CSAKPGSGRQETQYF.

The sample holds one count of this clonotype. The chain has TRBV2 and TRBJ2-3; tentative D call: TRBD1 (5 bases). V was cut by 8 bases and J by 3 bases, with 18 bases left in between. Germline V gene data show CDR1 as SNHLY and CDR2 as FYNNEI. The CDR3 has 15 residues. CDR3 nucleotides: TGTGCCAGCCCCGTTGCTCAGGGAAGGACAGATACGCAGTATTTT. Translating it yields CASPVAQGRTDTQYF.

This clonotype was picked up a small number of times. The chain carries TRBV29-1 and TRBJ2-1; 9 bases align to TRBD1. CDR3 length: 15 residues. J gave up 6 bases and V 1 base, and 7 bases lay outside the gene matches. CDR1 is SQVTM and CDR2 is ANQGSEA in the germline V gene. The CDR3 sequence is CSVEGRDRVGNEQFF. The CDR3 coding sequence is TGCAGCGTTGAAGGCCGGGACAGGGTAGGCAATGAGCAGTTCTTC.

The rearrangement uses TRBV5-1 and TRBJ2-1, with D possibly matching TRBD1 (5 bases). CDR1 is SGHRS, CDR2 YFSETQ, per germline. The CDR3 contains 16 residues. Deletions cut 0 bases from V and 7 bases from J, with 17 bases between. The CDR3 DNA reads TGCGCCAGCAGCTTGGTTTCCGACCCATCAGGGAATGAGCAGTTCTTC. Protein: CASSLVSDPSGNEQFF.

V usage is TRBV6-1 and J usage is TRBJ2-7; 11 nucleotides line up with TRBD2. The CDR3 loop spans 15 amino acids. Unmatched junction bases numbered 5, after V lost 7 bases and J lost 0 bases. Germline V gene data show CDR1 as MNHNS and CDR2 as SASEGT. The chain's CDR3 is CASTPSGRSSYEQYF. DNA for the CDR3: TGTGCCAGCACTCCTAGCGGGAGGAGCTCCTACGAGCAGTACTTC.

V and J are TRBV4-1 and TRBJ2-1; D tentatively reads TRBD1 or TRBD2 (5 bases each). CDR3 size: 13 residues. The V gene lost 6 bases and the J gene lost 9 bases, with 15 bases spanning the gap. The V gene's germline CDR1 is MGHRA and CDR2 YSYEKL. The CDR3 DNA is TGCGCCAGCAGATCACCGCTGGGGGTTGAGCAGTTCTTC. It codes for CASRSPLGVEQFF.

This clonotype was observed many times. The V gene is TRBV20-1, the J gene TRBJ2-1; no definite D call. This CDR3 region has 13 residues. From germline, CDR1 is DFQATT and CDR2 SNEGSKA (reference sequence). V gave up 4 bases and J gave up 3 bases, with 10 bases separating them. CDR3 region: CSAKTRLYNEQFF. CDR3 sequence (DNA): TGCAGTGCTAAAACCCGCCTCTACAATGAGCAGTTCTTC.

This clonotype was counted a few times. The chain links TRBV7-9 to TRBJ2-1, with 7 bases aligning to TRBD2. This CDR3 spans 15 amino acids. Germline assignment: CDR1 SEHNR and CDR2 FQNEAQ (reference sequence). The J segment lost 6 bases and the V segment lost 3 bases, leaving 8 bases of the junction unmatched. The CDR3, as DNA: TGTGCCAGCAGCTTTAATAGGCGGGGGTCCAATGAGCAGTTCTTC. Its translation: CASSFNRRGSNEQFF. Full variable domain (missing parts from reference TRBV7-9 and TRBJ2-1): DTGVSQNPRHKITKRGQNVTFRCDPISEHNRLYWYRQTLGQGPEFLTYFQNEAQLEKSRLLSDRFSAERPKGSFSTLEIQRTEQGDSAMYLCASSFNRRGSNEQFFGPGTRLTVL.

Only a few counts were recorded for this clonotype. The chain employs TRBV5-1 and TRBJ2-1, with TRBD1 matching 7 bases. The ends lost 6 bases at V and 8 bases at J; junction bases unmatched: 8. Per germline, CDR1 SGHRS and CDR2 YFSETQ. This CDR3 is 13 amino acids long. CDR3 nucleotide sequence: TGCGCCAGCACCAGACAGGGTGGCGATGAGCAGTTCTTC. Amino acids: CASTRQGGDEQFF.

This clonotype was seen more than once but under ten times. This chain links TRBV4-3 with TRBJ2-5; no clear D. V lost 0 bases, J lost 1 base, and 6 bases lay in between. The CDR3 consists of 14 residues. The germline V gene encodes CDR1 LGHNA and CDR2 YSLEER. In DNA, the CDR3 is TGCGCCAGCAGCCAAGATATGGGCCAAGAGACCCAGTACTTC. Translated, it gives CASSQDMGQETQYF.

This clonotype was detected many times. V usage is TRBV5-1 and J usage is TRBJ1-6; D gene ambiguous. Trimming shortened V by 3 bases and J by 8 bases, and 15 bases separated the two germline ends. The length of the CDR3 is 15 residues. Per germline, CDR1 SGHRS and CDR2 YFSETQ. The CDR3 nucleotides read TGCGCCAGCAGCTGGGATAGACCGAGTCATTCACCCCTCCACTTT. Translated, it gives CASSWDRPSHSPLHF.

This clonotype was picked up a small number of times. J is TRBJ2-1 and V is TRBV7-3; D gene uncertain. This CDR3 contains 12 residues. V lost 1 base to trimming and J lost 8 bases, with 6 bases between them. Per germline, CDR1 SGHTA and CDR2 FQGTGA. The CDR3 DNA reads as TGTGCCAGCAGCTTAATGGCGTATGAGCAGTTCTTC. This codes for CASSLMAYEQFF.

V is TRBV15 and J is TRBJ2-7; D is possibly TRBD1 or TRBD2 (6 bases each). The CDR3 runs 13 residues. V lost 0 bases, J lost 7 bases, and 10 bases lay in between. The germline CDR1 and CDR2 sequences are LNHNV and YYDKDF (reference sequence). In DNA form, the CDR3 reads TGTGCCACCAGCAGAGAGGGAGGACAGGAGCAGTACTTC. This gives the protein CATSREGGQEQYF.

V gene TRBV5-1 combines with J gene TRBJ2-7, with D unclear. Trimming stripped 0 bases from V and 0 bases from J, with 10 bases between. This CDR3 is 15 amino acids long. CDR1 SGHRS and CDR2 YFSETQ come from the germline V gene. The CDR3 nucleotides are TGCGCCAGCAGCTTGGGTGTCAGGCTCTCCTACGAGCAGTACTTC. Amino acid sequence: CASSLGVRLSYEQYF.

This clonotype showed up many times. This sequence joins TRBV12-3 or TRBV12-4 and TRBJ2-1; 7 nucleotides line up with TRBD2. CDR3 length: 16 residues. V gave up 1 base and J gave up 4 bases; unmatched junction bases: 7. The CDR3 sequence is CASSLVGAGLYNEQFF. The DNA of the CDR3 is TGTGCCAGCAGTTTAGTCGGAGCGGGGTTATACAATGAGCAGTTCTTC.

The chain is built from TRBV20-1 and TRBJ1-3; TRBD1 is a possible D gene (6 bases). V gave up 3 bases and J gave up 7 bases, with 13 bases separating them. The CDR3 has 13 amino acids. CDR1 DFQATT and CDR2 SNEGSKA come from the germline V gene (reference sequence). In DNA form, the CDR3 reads TGCAGTGCTAGGGACAGTCAGATGAACACCATATATTTT. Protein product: CSARDSQMNTIYF.

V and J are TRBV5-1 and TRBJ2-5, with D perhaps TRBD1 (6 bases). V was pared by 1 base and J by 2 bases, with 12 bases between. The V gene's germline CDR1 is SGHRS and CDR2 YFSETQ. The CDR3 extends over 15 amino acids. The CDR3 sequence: CASSLQGPGQETQYF. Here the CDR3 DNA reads TGCGCCAGCAGCTTGCAGGGGCCGGGACAAGAGACCCAGTACTTC.

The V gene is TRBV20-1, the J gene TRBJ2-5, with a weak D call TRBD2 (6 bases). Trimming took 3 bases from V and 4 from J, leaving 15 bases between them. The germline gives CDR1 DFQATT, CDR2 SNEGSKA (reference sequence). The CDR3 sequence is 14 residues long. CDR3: CSARTPGEVETQYF. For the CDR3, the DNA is TGCAGTGCTAGGACCCCGGGAGAGGTAGAGACCCAGTACTTC.